This TCR beta chain was identified in a study of vaccination and CD4 T cells after COVID-19. Study overall: Median time from second vaccine dose to sampling was around 72 days (14 to 241).

The treatment denotes: roughly 11-day PBMC culture with coronavirus spike peptide pools or control peptides (ViraFEST assay). The assay that was used to sequence DNA from cultured CD4+ T cells was the Oncomine TCR Beta short-read assay. The genomic DNA was obtained from cultured CD4+ T cells by extraction with the QIAamp micro DNA kit. Using its own MiXCR run on the PCR reads, TCRdb lists one record per CDR3 protein. The sample holds fewer than 15,000 distinct CDR3 sequences; roughly 66% are singletons and the top ten take around 13%. CDR1 LNHDA and CDR2 SQIVND come from the germline V gene (reference sequence). The CDR3 spans 13 residues. V was pared by 5 bases and J by 7 bases, with 5 bases of the junction left unmatched. The table lists this clonotype with a few counts. The antigen is undetermined.

The sequenced sample consisted of CD4+ T cells from blood, cultured in vitro. V is TRBV19 and J is TRBJ2-5; 9 nucleotides match TRBD2. The receptor was derived from a human donor who had recovered from COVID-19. CDR3 DNA: TGTGCCAGTAGTCTTAGCGGGAGCGGGACCCAGTACTTC. Translation: CASSLSGSGTQYF.